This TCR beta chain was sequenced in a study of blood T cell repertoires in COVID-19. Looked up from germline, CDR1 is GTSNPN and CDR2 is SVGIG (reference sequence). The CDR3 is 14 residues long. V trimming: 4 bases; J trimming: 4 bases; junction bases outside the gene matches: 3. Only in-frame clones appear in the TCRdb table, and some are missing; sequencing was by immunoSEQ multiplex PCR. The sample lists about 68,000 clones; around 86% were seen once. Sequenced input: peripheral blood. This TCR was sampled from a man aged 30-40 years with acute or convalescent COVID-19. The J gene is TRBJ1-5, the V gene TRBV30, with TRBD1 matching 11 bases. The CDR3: CAWTGQGGNQPQHF. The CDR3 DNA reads TGTGCCTGGACGGGACAGGGGGGGAATCAGCCCCAGCATTTT.